What follows is one TCR beta chain and its context. The data stem from a study of blood T cell repertoires in COVID-19. The repertoire was sequenced with immunoSEQ multiplex PCR; TCRdb's copy has only in-frame clones and lacks some. Of approximately 240,000 clones listed, about 88% were seen once; the top ten hold under 2.5%. Looked up from germline, CDR1 is SGHTA and CDR2 is FQGNSA. The CDR3 contains 16 residues. The V segment lost 5 bases and the J segment 8 bases; nucleotides outside the gene matches: 9. The chain couples TRBV7-2 to TRBJ2-1, with 13 bases identical to TRBD2. Source material: peripheral blood. The sequence was obtained from a middle-aged woman who had recovered from COVID-19. CDR3 region: CASSPELAGGPYEQFF. The CDR3 DNA reads as TGTGCCAGCAGCCCCGAACTAGCGGGGGGGCCTTATGAGCAGTTCTTC.